The rows below give T cell receptor beta chains drawn from one sample of a study of Tregs in tolerant kidney transplant recipients. Assay used: immunoSEQ multiplex PCR; TCRdb lists only in-frame clones, some missing. In the table there are about 94,000 clones, 93% of which are singletons. Sequenced here: CD4+ T cells from blood, sampled before the transplant. The receptor set was obtained from a human donor who received a combined kidney and bone marrow transplant. Both conserved end residues are trimmed from each CDR3.

v_gene: TRBV4-3
j_gene: TRBJ2-3
CDR3aa: ASSQSSGGPPDTQY

v_gene: TRBV7-8
j_gene: TRBJ2-7
CDR3aa: ASSFLLTGRYEQY

v_gene: TRBV2
j_gene: TRBJ2-3
CDR3aa: ASRGQGKDTQY

v_gene: TRBV7-9
j_gene: TRBJ1-4
CDR3aa: ASSLDRGSNEKLF

v_gene: TRBV5-8
j_gene: TRBJ2-5
CDR3aa: ASSTGQGRVMETQY

v_gene: TRBV4-1
j_gene: TRBJ2-5
CDR3aa: ASSRNHPQGYETQY

v_gene: TRBV21-1
j_gene: TRBJ1-2
CDR3aa: ASSSCGGGLGYGYT

v_gene: TRBV4-1
j_gene: TRBJ2-7
CDR3aa: ASSHGTATYEQY

v_gene: TRBV7-9
j_gene: TRBJ2-7
CDR3aa: ASRTSGREANEQY

v_gene: TRBV6-5
j_gene: TRBJ2-3
CDR3aa: ASSTTLSSTDTQY

v_gene: TRBV5-1
j_gene: TRBJ2-7
CDR3aa: ASSLERGYEQY

v_gene: TRBV7-9
j_gene: TRBJ2-1
CDR3aa: ASGRRGGNEQF

v_gene: TRBV28
j_gene: TRBJ2-1
CDR3aa: ASSSNLAGMTNEQF

v_gene: TRBV7-9
j_gene: TRBJ1-1
CDR3aa: ASSLPGDTEAF

v_gene: TRBV7-9
j_gene: TRBJ2-2
CDR3aa: ASSWDRRNTGELF

v_gene: TRBV7-6
j_gene: TRBJ2-5
CDR3aa: ASGSSGGQETQY

v_gene: TRBV30
j_gene: TRBJ1-4
CDR3aa: AWSPTNRGEKLF

v_gene: TRBV7-2
j_gene: TRBJ2-1
CDR3aa: ASSLVLAGYYVNEQF

v_gene: TRBV9
j_gene: TRBJ1-4
CDR3aa: ASSVGPAVGNEKLF

v_gene: TRBV11-3
j_gene: TRBJ2-1
CDR3aa: ASSLDRVQF

v_gene: TRBV28
j_gene: TRBJ1-1
CDR3aa: ASSLSPREGTEAF

v_gene: TRBV30
j_gene: TRBJ1-2
CDR3aa: AWSVRRLAGYT

v_gene: TRBV4-1
j_gene: TRBJ2-7
CDR3aa: ASSQEEGLAGGFEQY

v_gene: TRBV5-1
j_gene: TRBJ1-1
CDR3aa: ASSWGQNFRDGEAF

v_gene: TRBV27
j_gene: TRBJ2-1
CDR3aa: ATRGIVGGLAFYNEQF

v_gene: TRBV5-1
j_gene: TRBJ2-4
CDR3aa: ASSLVGAGGVIQY

v_gene: TRBV6-1
j_gene: TRBJ2-3
CDR3aa: ASSWTSGGTDTQY

v_gene: TRBV2
j_gene: TRBJ1-1
CDR3aa: ASRKQGKNTEAF

v_gene: TRBV7-7
j_gene: TRBJ2-1
CDR3aa: ASSLDAGRDEQF

v_gene: TRBV19
j_gene: TRBJ2-7
CDR3aa: ASSIFQGVTYEQY

v_gene: TRBV7-7
j_gene: TRBJ2-7
CDR3aa: ASSLAGDIYEQY

v_gene: TRBV7-9
j_gene: TRBJ2-7
CDR3aa: ASSLAGTGNEQY

v_gene: TRBV7-3
j_gene: TRBJ2-7
CDR3aa: ASSPSGTGPYEQY

v_gene: TRBV4-2
j_gene: TRBJ2-3
CDR3aa: ASSQGQDTQY

v_gene: TRBV28
j_gene: TRBJ1-2
CDR3aa: ASSLTGGDYGYT

v_gene: TRBV4-3
j_gene: TRBJ2-3
CDR3aa: ASSRGTSGGNVRDTQY

v_gene: TRBV5-4
j_gene: TRBJ2-4
CDR3aa: ASSLGPKNIQY

v_gene: TRBV9
j_gene: TRBJ2-5
CDR3aa: ASSVSMGQSQETQY

v_gene: TRBV11-3
j_gene: TRBJ2-5
CDR3aa: ASSPHRSRQETQY

v_gene: TRBV19
j_gene: TRBJ1-1
CDR3aa: ASSNLRGNTEAF

v_gene: TRBV5-1
j_gene: TRBJ2-2
CDR3aa: ASSLPGAVDTGELF

v_gene: TRBV5-6
j_gene: TRBJ2-7
CDR3aa: ASSLKPLREQY

v_gene: TRBV7-8
j_gene: TRBJ2-1
CDR3aa: ASSPSVASGREQF